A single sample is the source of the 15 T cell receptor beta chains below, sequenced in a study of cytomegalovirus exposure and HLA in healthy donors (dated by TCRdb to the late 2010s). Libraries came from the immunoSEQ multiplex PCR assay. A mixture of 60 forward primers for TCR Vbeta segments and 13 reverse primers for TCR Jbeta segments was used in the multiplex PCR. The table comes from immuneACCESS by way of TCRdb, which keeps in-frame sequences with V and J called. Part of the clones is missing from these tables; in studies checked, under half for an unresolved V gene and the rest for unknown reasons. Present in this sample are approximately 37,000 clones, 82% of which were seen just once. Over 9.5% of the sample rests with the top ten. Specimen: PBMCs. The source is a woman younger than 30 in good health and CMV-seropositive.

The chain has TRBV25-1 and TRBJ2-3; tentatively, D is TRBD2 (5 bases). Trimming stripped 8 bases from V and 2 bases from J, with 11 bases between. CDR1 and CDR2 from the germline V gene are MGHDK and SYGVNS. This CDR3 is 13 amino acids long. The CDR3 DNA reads TGTGCCAGCTCGGGAAAGGTCACAGATACGCAGTATTTT. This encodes CASSGKVTDTQYF.

The DNA of the CDR3 is TGTGCCAGCAGTAACCGGGACTTCCCCTACGAGCAGTACTTC. Translation gives CASSNRDFPYEQYF. V gene TRBV27 combines with J gene TRBJ2-7, with D possibly being TRBD2 (6 bases). The germline V gene encodes CDR1 MNHEY and CDR2 SMNVEV (reference sequence). The length of the CDR3 is 14 residues. The V end lost 5 bases, the J end lost 2 bases, and 13 bases lay between the germline ends.

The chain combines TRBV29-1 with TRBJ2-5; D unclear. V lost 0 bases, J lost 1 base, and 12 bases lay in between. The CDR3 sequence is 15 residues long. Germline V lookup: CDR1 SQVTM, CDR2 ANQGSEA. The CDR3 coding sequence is TGCAGCGTTGAAGATGAGGCAGAGCCCCAAGAGACCCAGTACTTC. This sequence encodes CSVEDEAEPQETQYF.

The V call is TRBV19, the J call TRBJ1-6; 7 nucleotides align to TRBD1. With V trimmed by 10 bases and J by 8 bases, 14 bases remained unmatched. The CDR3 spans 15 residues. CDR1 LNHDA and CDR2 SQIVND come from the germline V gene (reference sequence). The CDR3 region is CATPVEGAEDSPLHF. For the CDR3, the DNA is TGTGCCACTCCCGTCGAGGGGGCTGAGGATTCACCCCTCCACTTT. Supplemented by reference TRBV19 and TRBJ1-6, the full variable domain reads DGGITQSPKYLFRKEGQNVTLSCEQNLNHDAMYWYRQDPGQGLRLIYYSQIVNDFQKGDIAEGYSVSREKKESFPLTVTSAQKNPTAFYLCATPVEGAEDSPLHFGNGTRLTVT.

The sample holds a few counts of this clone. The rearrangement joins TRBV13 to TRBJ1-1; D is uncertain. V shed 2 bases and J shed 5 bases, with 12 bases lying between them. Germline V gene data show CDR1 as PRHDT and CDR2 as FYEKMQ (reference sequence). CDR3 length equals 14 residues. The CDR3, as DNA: TGTGCCAGCAGCTTACTAGCGGTGCAAACTGAAGCTTTCTTT. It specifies CASSLLAVQTEAFF. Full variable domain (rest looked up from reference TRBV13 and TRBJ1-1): AAGVIQSPRHLIKEKRETATLKCYPIPRHDTVYWYQQGPGQDPQFLISFYEKMQSDKGSIPDRFSAQQFSDYHSELNMSSLELGDSALYFCASSLLAVQTEAFFGQGTRLTVV.

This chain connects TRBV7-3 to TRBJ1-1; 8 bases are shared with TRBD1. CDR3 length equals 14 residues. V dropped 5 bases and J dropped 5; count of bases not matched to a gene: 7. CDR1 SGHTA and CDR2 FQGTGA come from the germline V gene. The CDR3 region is CASSRTRTGTEAFF. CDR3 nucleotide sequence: TGTGCCAGCAGCCGAACCAGGACAGGGACTGAAGCTTTCTTT.

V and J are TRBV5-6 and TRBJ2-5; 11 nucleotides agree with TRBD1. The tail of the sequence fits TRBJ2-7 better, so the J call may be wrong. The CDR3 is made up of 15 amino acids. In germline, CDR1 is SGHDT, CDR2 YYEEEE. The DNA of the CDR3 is TGTGCCAGCAGCTTCGGACAGGGGGCATCCTACGAGCAGTACTTC. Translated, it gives CASSFGQGASYEQYF.

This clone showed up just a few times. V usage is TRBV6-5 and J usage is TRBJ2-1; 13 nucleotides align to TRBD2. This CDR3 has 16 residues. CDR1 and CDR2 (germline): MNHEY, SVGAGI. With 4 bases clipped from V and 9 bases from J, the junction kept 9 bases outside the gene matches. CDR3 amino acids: CASSSLLAGGPGEQFF. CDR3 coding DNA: TGTGCCAGCAGTTCCTTACTAGCGGGAGGGCCTGGTGAGCAGTTCTTC.

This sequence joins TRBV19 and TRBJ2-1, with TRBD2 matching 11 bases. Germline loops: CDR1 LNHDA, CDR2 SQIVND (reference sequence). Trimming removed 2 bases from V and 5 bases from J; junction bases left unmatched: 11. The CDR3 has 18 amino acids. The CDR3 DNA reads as TGTGCCAGTAGTATAACCCCCTCCCTAGCGGGGGGAAACAATGAGCAGTTCTTC. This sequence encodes CASSITPSLAGGNNEQFF.

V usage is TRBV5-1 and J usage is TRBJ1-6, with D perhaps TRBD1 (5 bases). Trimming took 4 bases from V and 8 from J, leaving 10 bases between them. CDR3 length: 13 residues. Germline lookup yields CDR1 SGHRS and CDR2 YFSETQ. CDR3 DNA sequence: TGCGCCAGCAGCGCCAGGGTAGATTCACCCCTCCACTTT. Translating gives CASSARVDSPLHF.

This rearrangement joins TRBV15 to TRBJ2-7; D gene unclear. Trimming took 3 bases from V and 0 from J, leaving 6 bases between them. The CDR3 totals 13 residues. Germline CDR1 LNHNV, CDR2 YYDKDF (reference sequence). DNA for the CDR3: TGTGCCACCAGCAGCCACACCTCCTACGAGCAGTACTTC. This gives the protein CATSSHTSYEQYF.

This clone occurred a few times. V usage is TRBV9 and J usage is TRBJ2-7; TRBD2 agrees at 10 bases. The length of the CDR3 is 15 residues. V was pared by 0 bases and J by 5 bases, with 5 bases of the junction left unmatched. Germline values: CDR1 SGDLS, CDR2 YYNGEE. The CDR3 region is CASSVGSGGAHEQYF. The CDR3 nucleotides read TGTGCCAGCAGCGTAGGGAGCGGGGGGGCGCACGAGCAGTACTTC.

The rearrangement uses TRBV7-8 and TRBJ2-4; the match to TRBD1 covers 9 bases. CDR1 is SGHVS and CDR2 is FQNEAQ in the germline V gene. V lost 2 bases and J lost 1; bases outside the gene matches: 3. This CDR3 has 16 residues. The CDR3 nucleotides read TGTGCCAGCAGCTTACGGACAGGGGACGCCAAAAACATTCAGTACTTC. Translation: CASSLRTGDAKNIQYF.

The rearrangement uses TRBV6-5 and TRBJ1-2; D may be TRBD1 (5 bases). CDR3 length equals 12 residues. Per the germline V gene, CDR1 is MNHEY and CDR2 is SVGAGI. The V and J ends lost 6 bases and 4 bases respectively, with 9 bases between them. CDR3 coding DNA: TGTGCCAGCAGAGAGACAGCCTATGGCTACACCTTC. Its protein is CASRETAYGYTF.

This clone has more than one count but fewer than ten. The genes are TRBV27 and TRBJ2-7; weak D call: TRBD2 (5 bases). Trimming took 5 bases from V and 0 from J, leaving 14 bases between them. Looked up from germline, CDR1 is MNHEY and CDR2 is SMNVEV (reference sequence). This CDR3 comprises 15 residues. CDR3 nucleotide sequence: TGTGCCAGCAGTCCCGACGGAGGTCGCTCCTACGAGCAGTACTTC. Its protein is CASSPDGGRSYEQYF.